This is a list of T cell receptor beta chains from one sample in a study of T cell responses to AZD1222 COVID-19 vaccine. Method: immunoSEQ multiplex PCR; TCRdb's copy keeps in-frame clones and lacks some. The data show some 170,000 clones, with approximately 94% seen just once and 4% to 5.5% held by the top ten. Specimen: peripheral blood, collected 28 days after the second AZD1222 dose. The receptors derive from an adult who received the AZD1222 COVID-19 vaccine. Each CDR3 is given with its conserved first and last residue. The D gene is left open where the match is weak. Some rows mark clone size as missing; the rest say once, few, many or name a class of expanded clone.

abundance,d_gene,v_gene,len,j_gene,CDR3nt,CDR3aa
.,.,TRBV21-1,18,TRBJ2-2,TGTGCCAGCAGCCCGAGAGCTCACCCGGGACAGGCCACCGGGGAGCTGTTTTTT,CASSPRAHPGQATGELFF
.,TRBD2,TRBV5-1,18,TRBJ2-1,TGCGCCAGCAGCCCCGCCGTTATCGGGAGGGCCGCAAACAATGAGCAGTTCTTC,CASSPAVIGRAANNEQFF
once,TRBD1,TRBV6-5,15,TRBJ2-7,TGTGCCAGCAGATTGGGACAGGGCGTGAGCTACGAGCAGTACTTC,CASRLGQGVSYEQYF
.,.,TRBV9,21,TRBJ2-2,TGTGCCAGCAGCGTAGGGGTTTGGGACCTAGGATGGCAGGGAAATACCGGGGAGCTGTTTTTT,CASSVGVWDLGWQGNTGELFF
.,.,TRBV9,15,TRBJ1-4,TGTGCCAGCAGCAAGGGAGTGGGAACTAATGAAAAACTGTTTTTT,CASSKGVGTNEKLFF
.,.,TRBV7-9,12,TRBJ2-3,TGTGCCAGCAGCCACCCCACAGATACGCAGTATTTT,CASSHPTDTQYF
.,.,TRBV12-3/TRBV12-4,13,TRBJ2-4,TGTGCCAGCAGTTTTGGTAACAAAAACATTCAGTACTTC,CASSFGNKNIQYF
.,TRBD1,TRBV19,14,TRBJ1-2,TGTGCCAGTAGTCTGCAGGGACAGGGGAATGGCTACACCTTC,CASSLQGQGNGYTF
.,.,TRBV5-5,14,TRBJ2-7,TGTGCCAGCAGCGTCTGGCAGGGAAACTACGAGCAGTACTTC,CASSVWQGNYEQYF
few,.,TRBV27,15,TRBJ2-1,TGTGCCAGCAGTTTACGAGCGTTGTCCTACAATGAGCAGTTCTTC,CASSLRALSYNEQFF
.,.,TRBV2,15,TRBJ2-5,TGTGCCAGCAGCTACACGGCTGATAGCGTAGAGACCCAGTACTTC,CASSYTADSVETQYF
.,.,TRBV14,14,TRBJ1-1,TGTGCCAGCAGCCCTCGGTGGGGAGGACCAGAAGCTTTCTTT,CASSPRWGGPEAFF
.,TRBD1,TRBV28,16,TRBJ1-3,TGTGCCAGCAGTGCTCCAGGGGGGAGCTCTGGAAACACCATATATTTT,CASSAPGGSSGNTIYF
.,.,TRBV7-9,15,TRBJ1-1,TGTGCCAGCAGCCACCGCCCCAGCCTGAACACTGAAGCTTTCTTT,CASSHRPSLNTEAFF
.,.,TRBV19,12,TRBJ1-2,TGTGCCACAAGGATGGCCGGCTATGGCTACACCTTC,CATRMAGYGYTF
.,.,TRBV6-2/TRBV6-3,17,TRBJ1-5,TGTGCCAGCACCCCCCTTGGCGCTGTGGGGGTCAATCAGCCCCAGCATTTT,CASTPLGAVGVNQPQHF
.,.,TRBV18,17,TRBJ1-6,TGTGCCAGCTCACCAGGGAGCGGTCTACGGGAGAATTCACCCCTCCACTTT,CASSPGSGLRENSPLHF
few,.,TRBV5-4,15,TRBJ2-3,TGTGCCAGCAGCCCGGTAACGAGTTCAACAGATACGCAGTATTTT,CASSPVTSSTDTQYF
.,TRBD2,TRBV7-2,17,TRBJ2-1,TGTGCCAGCAGCTTGAGGTTACCCGGGACTAGCTTCCATGAGCAGTTCTTC,CASSLRLPGTSFHEQFF
.,.,TRBV18,14,TRBJ2-3,TGTGCCAGCTCACCAACGGGACTTTTGGATACGCAGTATTTT,CASSPTGLLDTQYF
.,.,TRBV5-1,15,TRBJ1-1,TGCGCCAGCAGCTTGTGGGCAGGGACCTCAGGTGAAGCTTTCTTT,CASSLWAGTSGEAFF
.,.,TRBV28,17,TRBJ1-5,TGTGCCAGCAGTTTATCTTCTGCGGGGGGATTGCGACAGCCCCAGCATTTT,CASSLSSAGGLRQPQHF
.,TRBD1,TRBV25-1,13,TRBJ1-4,TGTGCCAACCGGACAGGGAATAATGAAAAACTGTTTTTT,CANRTGNNEKLFF
.,.,TRBV4-1,15,TRBJ1-5,TGCGCCAGCAGCCAAGAATGGGATAGCAATCAGCCCCAGCATTTT,CASSQEWDSNQPQHF
once,.,TRBV4-1,19,TRBJ2-3,TGCGCCAGCAGCCCGACACGGTCCCCTCTCGGGGGAGTAGCAGATACGCAGTATTTT,CASSPTRSPLGGVADTQYF
.,.,TRBV20-1,11,TRBJ1-2,TGCAGTGCCCCTTTTCAGAATGGCTACACCTTC,CSAPFQNGYTF
.,.,TRBV2,13,TRBJ1-2,TGTGCCAGCAGTGAACAACAAGGCTATGGCTACACCTTC,CASSEQQGYGYTF
.,TRBD2,TRBV19,16,TRBJ2-3,TGTGCCAGTAGTCTAAATTCCGGGACTACAACAGATACGCAGTATTTT,CASSLNSGTTTDTQYF
.,TRBD1,TRBV10-2,14,TRBJ1-1,TGCGCCAGCAGTGAGCCAGGGGGGAACACTGAAGCTTTCTTT,CASSEPGGNTEAFF
.,.,TRBV12-3/TRBV12-4,12,TRBJ2-2,TGTGCCAGCAGTCCCACTCCCGGGGAGCTGTTTTTT,CASSPTPGELFF
once,TRBD2,TRBV30,17,TRBJ2-6,TGTGCCTGGAGGAGGGCTAGCGGGAGAGCTGGGGCCAACGTCCTGACTTTC,CAWRRASGRAGANVLTF
once,.,TRBV27,13,TRBJ2-7,TGTGCCAGCAAGGGGGGTGATAGATACGAGCAGTACTTC,CASKGGDRYEQYF
.,TRBD2,TRBV6-5,15,TRBJ2-1,TGTGCCAGCAGTTACTCAGGACTAGCGATTAATGAGCAGTTCTTC,CASSYSGLAINEQFF
few,.,TRBV2,11,TRBJ1-1,TGTGCCAGCAGTGGTCGGATGTCTGCTTTCTTT,CASSGRMSAFF
.,.,TRBV5-1,14,TRBJ2-3,TGCGCCAGCAGCGAGGGAACTAGCACAGATACGCAGTATTTT,CASSEGTSTDTQYF
.,.,TRBV19,16,TRBJ1-2,TGTGCCAGTAGCCCCGCCGGGACACAGTACCTGTATGGCTACACCTTC,CASSPAGTQYLYGYTF
.,.,TRBV3-1/TRBV3-2,17,TRBJ1-2,TGTGCCAGCAGCCAGATCAGGGAGGGACATGGTATCTATGGCTACACCTTC,CASSQIREGHGIYGYTF
.,.,TRBV27,14,TRBJ2-5,TGTGCCAGCAGTTTACGGTCAGCCGAAGAGACCCAGTACTTC,CASSLRSAEETQYF
.,TRBD1,TRBV4-2,16,TRBJ2-2,TGTGCCAGCAGCCAAGGCAGGACAGGGGGGGGCGGGGAGCTGTTTTTT,CASSQGRTGGGGELFF
.,.,TRBV6-6,14,TRBJ2-7,TGTGCCAGCAGTTATGGGACGGCTCCGGGGGAGCAGTACTTC,CASSYGTAPGEQYF
.,TRBD2,TRBV14,19,TRBJ2-1,TGTGCCAGCAGCCAAGACCCACCCTTAGCGGGAGGCCTAAACAATGAGCAGTTCTTC,CASSQDPPLAGGLNNEQFF
.,TRBD1,TRBV27,15,TRBJ1-6,TGTGCCAGCAGTTGGAGGACAGGGTCAACTTCACCCCTCCACTTT,CASSWRTGSTSPLHF
.,.,TRBV29-1,13,TRBJ1-3,TGCAGCGTTTCAGCTCTGGCGGGAAACACCATATATTTT,CSVSALAGNTIYF
.,TRBD2,TRBV7-9,18,TRBJ2-1,TGTGCCAGCAGCTCAAAGGGCTACGGGAGGAGCACCTACAATGAGCAGTTCTTC,CASSSKGYGRSTYNEQFF
.,.,TRBV19,14,TRBJ2-7,TGTGCCAGTAGTATCTTGGACCGAGCGTCGGAGCAGTACTTC,CASSILDRASEQYF
.,.,TRBV5-4,15,TRBJ1-2,TGTGCCAGCAGCTTGAACCAGGGCCTTTACTATGGCTACACCTTC,CASSLNQGLYYGYTF
.,.,TRBV18,18,TRBJ2-1,TGTGCCAGCTCACCACTATCAGCGGGTGGAGGGTCCTACAATGAGCAGTTCTTC,CASSPLSAGGGSYNEQFF
.,TRBD1,TRBV2,14,TRBJ1-2,TGTGCCAGCAGTGGAGAGGCCAGGGGGTACGGCTACACCTTC,CASSGEARGYGYTF
.,TRBD2,TRBV9,20,TRBJ2-1,TGTGCCAGCAGCGTAGAAGTGGGACTAGCGGCTGCGAGCTCCTACAATGAGCAGTTCTTC,CASSVEVGLAAASSYNEQFF
.,.,TRBV30,13,TRBJ2-1,TGTGCCTGGAGTGGCCCCTTGTACAATGAGCAGTTCTTC,CAWSGPLYNEQFF
once,.,TRBV7-3,14,TRBJ2-7,TGTGCCAGCAGCCCTACGAGCAACTCCTACGAGCAGTACTTC,CASSPTSNSYEQYF
.,.,TRBV12-3/TRBV12-4,13,TRBJ2-7,TGTGCCAGCAGTTTCGGGGGGCCCTACGAGCAGTACTTC,CASSFGGPYEQYF
.,TRBD2,TRBV4-2,17,TRBJ2-1,TGTGCCAGCAGCCAAGACCCCAGCGGGAGGGTAGGTGATGAGCAGTTCTTC,CASSQDPSGRVGDEQFF
.,.,TRBV7-9,14,TRBJ2-2,TGTGCCAGCAGCTCCAGGGGTTCAACCGGGGAGCTGTTTTTT,CASSSRGSTGELFF
.,.,TRBV11-2,13,TRBJ2-2,TGTGCCAGCAGCTTAGGGCTGTTTGGGGAGCTGTTTTTT,CASSLGLFGELFF
.,TRBD1,TRBV7-2,14,TRBJ2-7,TGTGCCAGCAGCTGGGGGACAGGATCCTACGAGCAGTACTTC,CASSWGTGSYEQYF
.,.,TRBV6-5,14,TRBJ1-1,TGTGCCAGCAGACTCCAGACGGCCTACACTGAAGCTTTCTTT,CASRLQTAYTEAFF
.,TRBD2,TRBV4-1,13,TRBJ2-7,TGCGCCAGCAGCCAAGACCAGCGGGAGTTTAAGTACTTC,CASSQDQREFKYF